This T cell receptor (beta chain) was recovered during a study of identical twins. Each CDR3 protein is one row after TCRdb ran MiXCR on the 5' RACE reads. The repertoire holds about 530,000 distinct CDR3 sequences, approximately 20% seen once, with approximately 0.49% in the top ten. V was clipped by 4 bases and J by 5 bases, with 13 bases between them. Per the germline V gene, CDR1 is KGHDR and CDR2 is SFDVKD. CDR3 length: 15 residues. The sample holds a few counts of this clonotype. Its antigen is unidentified. Findings and limits, study-wide: Surplus twin overlap in beta out-of-frame sequences was less pronounced.

This sample was shared with a second study, whose subject was yellow fever vaccine responses in identical twins.

The clonotype was recovered from a woman aged 18-29 years in good health. The rearrangement uses TRBV24-1 and TRBJ2-2; TRBD2 is a possible D gene (5 bases). The sequencing input was CD4+ T cells sorted from blood. Here the CDR3 reads CATSEGAARTGELFF. CDR3 DNA: TGTGCCACCAGTGAGGGAGCCGCGAGGACCGGGGAGCTGTTTTTT.